These 11 T cell receptor beta chains were sequenced from one sample in a study of T cell repertoires in cytomegalovirus infection. Via MiXCR, TCRdb re-called the reads, giving one row per CDR3 protein. The sample records around 200,000 distinct CDR3 sequences, roughly 17% being singletons. The specimen sequenced was CD8+ T cells from PBMCs. The receptors stem from a human donor in good health (CMV status not recorded). Some clones in this sample may be carry-over from other donors' samples.

The chain joins TRBV4-1 to TRBJ2-7; 10 positions agree with TRBD1. CDR3 size: 16 residues. Per germline, CDR1 MGHRA and CDR2 YSYEKL. Germline trimming cut 3 bases from V and 5 bases from J; bases unmatched to any gene: 10. The CDR3 DNA reads TGCGCCAGCAGCCAGGGTACCGGGACAGGGGCCCACGAGCAGTACTTC. Its protein product is CASSQGTGTGAHEQYF.

This clonotype has only a few counts. The chain uses TRBV14 and TRBJ1-2; D uncertain. V dropped 8 bases and J dropped 6 bases, with 19 bases sitting between them. In germline, CDR1 is SGHDN, CDR2 FVKESK. This CDR3 region has 14 residues. The CDR3: CASSLTWGKDGYTF. The CDR3 bases are TGTGCCAGCTCCTTGACCTGGGGTAAAGATGGCTACACCTTC.

The chain couples TRBV11-2 to TRBJ2-7; D gene unclear. The germline V gene encodes CDR1 SGHAT and CDR2 FQNNGV. This CDR3 contains 14 residues. With 1 base removed from V and 3 bases from J, the gap between germline ends came to 10 bases. The CDR3 region is CASSLGGADYEQYF. The CDR3 nucleotides are TGTGCCAGCAGCTTAGGGGGTGCGGACTACGAGCAGTACTTC.

This chain uses TRBV7-9 with TRBJ1-1; 8 nucleotides align to TRBD1. The CDR3 has 14 residues. J lost 1 base, V lost 4 bases, and 2 bases had no gene match. The germline gives CDR1 SEHNR, CDR2 FQNEAQ (reference sequence). CDR3 sequence: CASSWGQANTEAFF. CDR3 sequence (DNA): TGTGCCAGCAGCTGGGGACAGGCGAACACTGAAGCTTTCTTT.

This clonotype was seen at least ten times. The chain carries TRBV7-9 and TRBJ2-2, with D perhaps given as TRBD1 or TRBD2 (5 bases each). This CDR3 contains 13 residues. The germline V gene encodes CDR1 SEHNR and CDR2 FQNEAQ (reference sequence). Trimming took 5 bases from V and 8 from J, leaving 12 bases between them. The CDR3 DNA is TGTGCCAGCAGCCGGGACGGGCGAGGGGAGCTGTTTTTT. Translation: CASSRDGRGELFF.

This clonotype was observed a few times. The chain employs TRBV7-2 and TRBJ1-1; the match to TRBD1 covers 9 bases. The CDR3 contains 15 residues. Trimming cost V 3 bases and J 4 bases; bases outside gene matches: 6. Germline values: CDR1 SGHTA, CDR2 FQGNSA. DNA of the CDR3: TGTGCCAGCAGCTTTACAGGGGGCTGGGGCACTGAAGCTTTCTTT. As protein: CASSFTGGWGTEAFF.

This clonotype showed up just a few times. The chain recombines TRBV7-2 with TRBJ2-2, with 8 bases that match TRBD1. V dropped 6 bases and J dropped 6; count of bases not matched to a gene: 6. Germline CDR1 and CDR2: SGHTA and FQGNSA. The CDR3 consists of 14 residues. The CDR3 DNA reads as TGTGCCAGCAGGACAGGGGCAGGGGCCGGGGAGCTGTTTTTT. Translation gives CASRTGAGAGELFF.

This clonotype was recorded a few times. The chain combines TRBV7-2 with TRBJ1-1, with D hard to call. Trimming removed 0 bases from V and 11 bases from J, with 13 bases in between. The CDR3 consists of 13 residues. The V gene's germline CDR1 is SGHTA and CDR2 FQGNSA. CDR3: CASSLARPGGAFF. The CDR3 nucleotides are TGTGCCAGCAGCTTAGCTCGGCCGGGCGGTGCTTTCTTT. The full variable domain, completed using reference TRBV7-2 and TRBJ1-1, is GAGVSQSPSNKVTEKGKDVELRCDPISGHTALYWYRQSLGQGLEFLIYFQGNSAPDKSGLPSDRFSAERTGGSVSTLTIQRTQQEDSAVYLCASSLARPGGAFFGQGTRLTVV.

The chain employs TRBV7-9 and TRBJ2-7; 9 bases are a match to TRBD2. Germline CDR1 reads SEHNR; CDR2 reads FQNEAQ (reference sequence). V trimming: 3 bases; J trimming: 2 bases; junction bases outside the gene matches: 2. The CDR3 runs 14 residues. CDR3 residues: CASSLTSGTYEQYF. In nucleotides, the CDR3 is TGTGCCAGCAGCTTGACTAGCGGAACCTACGAGCAGTACTTC.

V is TRBV6-2 or TRBV6-3 and J is TRBJ1-1; D is uncertain. Trimming pared 1 base from V and 6 bases from J, leaving 6 bases between. The CDR3 runs to 12 residues. Germline-derived CDR1 and CDR2 are MNHEY and SVGEGT. The CDR3 DNA reads TGTGCCAGCAGTTACTTTCTTGCTGAAGCTTTCTTT. As protein: CASSYFLAEAFF.

This clonotype showed up just a few times. The chain recombines TRBV20-1 with TRBJ2-3; possibly TRBD2 for D (6 bases). Germline loops: CDR1 DFQATT, CDR2 SNEGSKA (reference sequence). Trimming left V 6 bases short and J 2 bases short, with 18 bases between. The CDR3 has 15 residues. CDR3 bases: TGCAGTGCCCACGAGGCGGGAATAATCACAGATACGCAGTATTTT. It codes for CSAHEAGIITDTQYF.